This TCR beta chain comes out of a study of blood T cell repertoires in COVID-19. On the study more broadly: Acute and convalescent COVID-19 specimens originated in the United States, Italy and Spain. Nucleic acid was either cDNA or gDNA, and it came from T cells, B-cell-depleted T cells, or PBMCs.

Unmatched junction bases numbered 5, after V lost 7 bases and J lost 2 bases. Per the germline V gene, CDR1 is SNHLY and CDR2 is FYNNEI. The CDR3 spans 16 residues. Per the original methods: By means of reference gene primer amplification, nucleated cell counts were estimated. TCRdb's table, derived via immunoSEQ multiplex PCR, lists solely in-frame clones and lacks some. V and J calls and clone size are copied from that table; D and trimming were computed from the DNA. The sample contains some 200,000 clones, over 60% of which appear only once. Specimen: peripheral blood. This chain uses TRBV2 with TRBJ2-2; TRBD2 matches 12 bases. The clonotype was recovered from a woman in her seventies with acute or convalescent COVID-19. The CDR3 loop is CASTRLAGANTGELFF. CDR3 in DNA: TGTGCCAGCACCAGACTAGCGGGGGCCAACACCGGGGAGCTGTTTTTT.